The 8 T cell receptor beta chains below were found in one sample sequenced in a study of cytomegalovirus exposure and HLA in healthy donors. Measured with immunoSEQ multiplex PCR; TCRdb has only the in-frame clones, and not every one. The table has about 160,000 clones, roughly 96% seen once. Sequencing was performed on PBMCs. The receptors shown here come from a woman aged 18-35 years in good health and CMV-seronegative.

CDR3 loop: CASTNRFGTGAAYGYTF. The CDR3, as DNA: TGTGCCAGCACCAACCGTTTTGGGACAGGGGCCGCCTATGGCTACACCTTC. The chain is built from TRBV28 and TRBJ1-2, with 10 bases fitting TRBD1. Losses at the gene ends were 7 bases for V and 4 bases for J; bases not matched to a gene: 15. CDR1 is MDHEN and CDR2 is SYDVKM in the germline V gene. CDR3 length equals 17 residues.

The V call is TRBV5-1, the J call TRBJ2-7; 7 bases align to TRBD1. With V trimmed by 0 bases and J by 5 bases, 17 bases remained unmatched. The CDR3 is 18 residues long. CDR1 and CDR2 (germline): SGHRS, YFSETQ. CDR3 protein: CASSLAATGPTRWDEQYF. As DNA, the CDR3 is TGCGCCAGCAGCTTGGCCGCGACAGGGCCGACCCGGTGGGACGAGCAGTACTTC.

The chain is built from TRBV7-8 and TRBJ1-5, with D unclear. The CDR3 is 16 amino acids. Germline V gene data show CDR1 as SGHVS and CDR2 as FQNEAQ. The V gene lost 2 bases and the J gene lost 0 bases, with 11 bases spanning the gap. The CDR3 protein is CASSLTSRSSNQPQHF. The CDR3 DNA follows: TGTGCCAGCAGCTTAACGTCGAGAAGTAGCAATCAGCCCCAGCATTTT.

J is TRBJ1-2 and V is TRBV7-2; D not certain. Trimming took off 2 bases at V and 8 bases at J, with 18 bases between the two ends. This CDR3 is built from 15 residues. Germline V gives CDR1 SGHTA, CDR2 FQGNSA. The CDR3 region is CASSLRNPGFGGYTF. As DNA, the CDR3 is TGTGCCAGCAGCTTAAGAAATCCGGGGTTCGGCGGCTACACCTTC.

The rearrangement joins TRBV10-3 to TRBJ2-7; possible D gene TRBD1, 6 bases. The CDR3 is 15 residues long. Per the germline V gene, CDR1 is ENHRY and CDR2 is SYGVKD. V dropped 6 bases and J dropped 1 base, with 16 bases sitting between them. As DNA, the CDR3 is TGTGCCATCAGCGACCCCGGGACACCGTCCTACGAGCAGTACTTC. Translation: CAISDPGTPSYEQYF.

The chain uses TRBV4-3 and TRBJ2-7, with D tentatively TRBD1 (5 bases). This CDR3 region has 15 residues. CDR1 LGHNA and CDR2 YSLEER come from the germline V gene. V was clipped by 0 bases and J by 3 bases, with 12 bases between them. CDR3 bases: TGCGCCAGCAGCCAAGATAAAGGGGTGGGCTACGAGCAGTACTTC. It specifies CASSQDKGVGYEQYF.

The chain couples TRBV5-6 to TRBJ2-5; no firm D call. The V end lost 1 base, the J end lost 7 bases, and 17 bases lay between the germline ends. CDR1 and CDR2 from the germline V gene are SGHDT and YYEEEE. The CDR3 consists of 15 residues. In DNA, the CDR3 is TGTGCCAGCAGCTTGAGGCCGGGTTCCCTGGGGACCCAGTACTTC. As protein: CASSLRPGSLGTQYF.

V usage is TRBV5-1 and J usage is TRBJ2-4; the match to TRBD1 covers 7 bases. CDR1 and CDR2 (germline): SGHRS, YFSETQ. There are 14 residues in the CDR3. V shed 0 bases and J 9 bases; nucleotides not matched to a gene: 6. The chain's CDR3 is CASSLEGGEGIQYF. CDR3 sequence (DNA): TGCGCCAGCAGCTTGGAAGGGGGCGAGGGCATTCAGTACTTC. The full variable domain, completed using reference TRBV5-1 and TRBJ2-4, is KAGVTQTPRYLIKTRGQQVTLSCSPISGHRSVSWYQQTPGQGLQFLFEYFSETQRNKGNFPGRFSGRQFSNSRSEMNVSTLELGDSALYLCASSLEGGEGIQYFGAGTRLSVL.